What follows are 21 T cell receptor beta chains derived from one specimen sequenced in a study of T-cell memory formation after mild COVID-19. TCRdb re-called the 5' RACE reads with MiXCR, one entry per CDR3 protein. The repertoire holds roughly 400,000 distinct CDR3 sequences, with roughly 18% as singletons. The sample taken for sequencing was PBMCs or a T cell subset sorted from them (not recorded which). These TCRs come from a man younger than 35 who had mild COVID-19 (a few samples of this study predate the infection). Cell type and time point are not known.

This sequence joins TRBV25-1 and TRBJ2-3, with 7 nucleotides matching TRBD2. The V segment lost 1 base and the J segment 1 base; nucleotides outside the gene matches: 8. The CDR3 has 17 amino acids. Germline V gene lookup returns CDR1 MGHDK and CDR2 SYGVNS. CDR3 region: CASSEWSSGVGTDTQYF. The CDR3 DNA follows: TGTGCCAGCAGTGAATGGTCCAGCGGGGTTGGCACAGATACGCAGTATTTT. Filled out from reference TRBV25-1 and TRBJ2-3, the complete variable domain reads EADIYQTPRYLVIGTGKKITLECSQTMGHDKMYWYQQDPGMELHLIHYSYGVNSTEKGDLSSESTVSRIRTEHFPLTLESARPSHTSQYLCASSEWSSGVGTDTQYFGPGTRLTVL.

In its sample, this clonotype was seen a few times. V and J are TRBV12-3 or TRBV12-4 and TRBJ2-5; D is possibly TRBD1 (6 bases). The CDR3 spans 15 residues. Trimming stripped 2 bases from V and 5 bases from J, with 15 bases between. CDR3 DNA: TGTGCCAGCAGTTTATTAGGGGGTTATGGTGAGACCCAGTACTTC. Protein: CASSLLGGYGETQYF.

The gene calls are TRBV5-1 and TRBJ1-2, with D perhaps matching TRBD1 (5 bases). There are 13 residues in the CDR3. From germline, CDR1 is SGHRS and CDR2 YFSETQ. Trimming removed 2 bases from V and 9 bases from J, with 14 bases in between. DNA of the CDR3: TGCGCCAGCAGCTTAAAACAGGATGATCGCTACACCTTC. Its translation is CASSLKQDDRYTF.

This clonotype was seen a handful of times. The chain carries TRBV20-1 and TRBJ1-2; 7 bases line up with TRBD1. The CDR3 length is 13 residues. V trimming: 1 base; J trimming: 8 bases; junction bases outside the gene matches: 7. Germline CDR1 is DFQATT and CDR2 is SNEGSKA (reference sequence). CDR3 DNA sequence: TGCAGTGCTAGAGTAGACAGGGAAAAAGGCTACACCTTC. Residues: CSARVDREKGYTF.

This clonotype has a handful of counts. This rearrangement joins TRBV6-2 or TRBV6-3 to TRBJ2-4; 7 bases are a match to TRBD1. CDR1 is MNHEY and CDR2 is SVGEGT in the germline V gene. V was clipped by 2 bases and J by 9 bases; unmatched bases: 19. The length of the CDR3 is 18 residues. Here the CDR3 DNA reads TGTGCCAGCAGTTACCACACGAACAGGGGCGGCGATTTTGTCATTCAGTACTTC. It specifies CASSYHTNRGGDFVIQYF.

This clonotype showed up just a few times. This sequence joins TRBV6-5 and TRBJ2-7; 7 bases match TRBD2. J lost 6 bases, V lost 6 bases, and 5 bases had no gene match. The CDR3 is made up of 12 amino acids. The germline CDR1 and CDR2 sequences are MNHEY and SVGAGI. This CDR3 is CASRRGFLEQYF. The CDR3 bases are TGTGCCAGCAGGCGGGGGTTCCTCGAGCAGTACTTC.

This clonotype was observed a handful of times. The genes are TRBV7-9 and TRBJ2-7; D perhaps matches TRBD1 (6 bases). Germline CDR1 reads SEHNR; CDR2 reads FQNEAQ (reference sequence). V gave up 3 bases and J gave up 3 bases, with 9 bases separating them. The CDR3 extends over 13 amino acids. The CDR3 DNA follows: TGTGCCAGCAGCTTGGGACATGGCTACGAGCAGTACGTC. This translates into CASSLGHGYEQYV.

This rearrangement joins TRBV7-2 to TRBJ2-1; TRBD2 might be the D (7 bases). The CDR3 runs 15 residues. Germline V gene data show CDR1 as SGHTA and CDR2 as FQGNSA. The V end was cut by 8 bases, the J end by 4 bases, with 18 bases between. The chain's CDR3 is CASAVGGPLYNEQFF. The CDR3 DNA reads TGTGCCAGCGCAGTCGGGGGGCCTCTTTACAATGAGCAGTTCTTC.

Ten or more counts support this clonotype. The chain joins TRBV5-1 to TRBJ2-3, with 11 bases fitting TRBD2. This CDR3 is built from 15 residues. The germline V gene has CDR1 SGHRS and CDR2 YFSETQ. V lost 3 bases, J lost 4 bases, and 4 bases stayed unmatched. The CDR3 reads CASSSGLADSDTQYF. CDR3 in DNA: TGCGCCAGCAGCTCGGGACTAGCGGATTCAGATACGCAGTATTTT.

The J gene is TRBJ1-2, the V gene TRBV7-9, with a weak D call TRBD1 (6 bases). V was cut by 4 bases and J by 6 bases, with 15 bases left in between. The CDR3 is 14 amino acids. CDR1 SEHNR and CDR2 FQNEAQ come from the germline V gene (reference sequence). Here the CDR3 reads CASSSPRTVDGYTF. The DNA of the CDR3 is TGTGCCAGCAGCTCTCCCCGGACAGTAGATGGCTACACCTTC.

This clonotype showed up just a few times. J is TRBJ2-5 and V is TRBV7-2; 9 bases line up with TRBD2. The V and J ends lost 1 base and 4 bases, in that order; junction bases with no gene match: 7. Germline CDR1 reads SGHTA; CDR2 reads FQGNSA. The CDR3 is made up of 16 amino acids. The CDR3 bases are TGTGCCAGCAGCTTAGGGGGACTAGCTTTTGGAGAGACCCAGTACTTC. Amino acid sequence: CASSLGGLAFGETQYF.

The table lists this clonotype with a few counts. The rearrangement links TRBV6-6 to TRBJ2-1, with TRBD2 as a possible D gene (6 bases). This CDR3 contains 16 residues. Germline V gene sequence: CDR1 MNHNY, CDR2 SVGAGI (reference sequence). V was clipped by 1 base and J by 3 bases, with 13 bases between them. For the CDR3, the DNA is TGTGCCAGCAGTTACTACGGGCGGGGATTCTACAATGAGCAGTTCTTC. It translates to CASSYYGRGFYNEQFF.

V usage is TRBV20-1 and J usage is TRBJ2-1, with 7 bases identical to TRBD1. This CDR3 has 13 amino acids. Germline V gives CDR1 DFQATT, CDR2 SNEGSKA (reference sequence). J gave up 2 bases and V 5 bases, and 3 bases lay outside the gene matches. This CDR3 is CSAGQGAYNEQFF. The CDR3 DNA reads TGCAGTGCTGGGCAGGGGGCCTACAATGAGCAGTTCTTC.

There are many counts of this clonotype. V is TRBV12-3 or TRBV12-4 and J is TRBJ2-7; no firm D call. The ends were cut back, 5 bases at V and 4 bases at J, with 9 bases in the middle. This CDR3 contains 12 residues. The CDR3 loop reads CASSLPAYEQYF. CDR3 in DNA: TGTGCCAGCAGTCTCCCAGCGTACGAGCAGTACTTC.

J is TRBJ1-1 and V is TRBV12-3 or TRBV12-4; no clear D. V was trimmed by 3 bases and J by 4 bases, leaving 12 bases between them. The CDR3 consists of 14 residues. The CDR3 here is CASSLGGPITEAFF. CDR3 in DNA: TGTGCCAGCAGTTTGGGAGGGCCGATCACTGAAGCTTTCTTT.

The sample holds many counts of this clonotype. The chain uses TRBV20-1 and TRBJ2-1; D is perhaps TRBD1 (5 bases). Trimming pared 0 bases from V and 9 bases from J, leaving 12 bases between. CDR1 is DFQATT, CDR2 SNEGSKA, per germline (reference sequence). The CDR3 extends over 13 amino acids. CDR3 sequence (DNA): TGCAGTGCTAGAGACCCCCCCCAGGGTGAGCAGTTCTTC. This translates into CSARDPPQGEQFF.

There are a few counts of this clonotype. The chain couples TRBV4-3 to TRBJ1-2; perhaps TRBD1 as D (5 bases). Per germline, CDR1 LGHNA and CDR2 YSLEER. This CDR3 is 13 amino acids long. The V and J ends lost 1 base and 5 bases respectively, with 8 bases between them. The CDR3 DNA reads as TGCGCCAGCAGCCAAGGACAGTCATATGGCTACACCTTC. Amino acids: CASSQGQSYGYTF.

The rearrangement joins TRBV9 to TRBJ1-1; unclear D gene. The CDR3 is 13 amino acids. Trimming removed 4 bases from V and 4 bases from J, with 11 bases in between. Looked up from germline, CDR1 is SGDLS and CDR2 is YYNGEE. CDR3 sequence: CASSTGWGTEAFF. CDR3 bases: TGTGCCAGCAGCACCGGCTGGGGCACTGAAGCTTTCTTT.

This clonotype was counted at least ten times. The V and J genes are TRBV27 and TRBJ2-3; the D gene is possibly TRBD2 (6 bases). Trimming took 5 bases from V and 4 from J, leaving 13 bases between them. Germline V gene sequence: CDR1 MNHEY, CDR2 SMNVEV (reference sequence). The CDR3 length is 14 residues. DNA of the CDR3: TGTGCCAGCAGTCAAACTAGCTGGGCAGATACGCAGTATTTT. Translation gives CASSQTSWADTQYF.

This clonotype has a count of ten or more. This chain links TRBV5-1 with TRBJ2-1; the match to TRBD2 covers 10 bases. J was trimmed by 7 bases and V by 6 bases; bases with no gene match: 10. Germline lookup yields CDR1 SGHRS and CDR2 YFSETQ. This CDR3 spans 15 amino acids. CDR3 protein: CASTSSSGGFNEQFF. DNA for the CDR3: TGCGCCAGCACATCATCTAGCGGGGGCTTTAATGAGCAGTTCTTC.

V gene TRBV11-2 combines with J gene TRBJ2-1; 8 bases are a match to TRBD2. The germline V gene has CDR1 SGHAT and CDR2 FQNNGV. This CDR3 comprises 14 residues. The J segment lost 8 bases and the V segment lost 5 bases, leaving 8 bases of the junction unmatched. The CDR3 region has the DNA TGTGCCAGCAGCCCCGGGGCGGGGGGAGATGAGCAGTTCTTC. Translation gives CASSPGAGGDEQFF.